The rows below give T cell receptor beta chains drawn from one sample of a study of a mutant IDH1 vaccine in newly diagnosed glioma. TCRdb's table, derived via immunoSEQ multiplex PCR, lists solely in-frame clones and lacks some. The repertoire consists of approximately 41,000 clones, with more than 60% occurring once and the leading ten covering approximately 6.5%. Their target antigens are unknown. Here the sequenced sample was PBMCs, taken from a glioma patient whose treatment included an IDH1 peptide vaccine. The receptors were gathered from a woman in her thirties or forties with glioma. Some clones in this sample may be carry-over from other donors' samples. Each CDR3 is given with its conserved first and last residue. The D gene is left open where the match is weak. Size tells how often a clone was seen (once, few, many) or the class of an expanded clone, and some rows leave it out.

d_gene: -; j_gene: TRBJ1-5; abundance: few; v_gene: TRBV6-4; len: 13; CDR3aa: CASSVERDQPQHF; CDR3nt: TGTGCCAGCAGTGTGGAAAGGGACCAGCCCCAGCATTTT
d_gene: -; j_gene: TRBJ2-2; abundance: -; v_gene: TRBV4-2; len: 19; CDR3aa: CASSQVVISPGENTGELFF; CDR3nt: TGTGCCAGCAGCCAAGTTGTCATCAGCCCAGGAGAAAACACCGGGGAGCTGTTTTTT
d_gene: TRBD1; j_gene: TRBJ1-2; abundance: -; v_gene: TRBV9; len: 13; CDR3aa: CASSNGGDSLYTF; CDR3nt: TGTGCCAGCAGCAATGGGGGGGACAGCCTATACACCTTC
d_gene: -; j_gene: TRBJ2-7; abundance: -; v_gene: TRBV7-6; len: 14; CDR3aa: CASSFMGLDNVQYF; CDR3nt: TGTGCCAGCAGCTTCATGGGCCTGGACAACGTGCAGTACTTC
d_gene: TRBD1; j_gene: TRBJ1-2; abundance: -; v_gene: TRBV27; len: 16; CDR3aa: CASSFGGGGGVYGYTF; CDR3nt: TGTGCCAGCAGTTTCGGAGGGGGCGGCGGAGTCTATGGCTACACCTTC
d_gene: TRBD1; j_gene: TRBJ2-7; abundance: few; v_gene: TRBV5-1; len: 18; CDR3aa: CASSLEGTGPSFGYEQYF; CDR3nt: TGCGCCAGCAGCTTGGAGGGGACAGGGCCTTCCTTTGGCTACGAGCAGTACTTC
d_gene: -; j_gene: TRBJ1-1; abundance: -; v_gene: TRBV7-9; len: 14; CDR3aa: CASSFTGMNTEAFF; CDR3nt: TGTGCCAGCAGCTTTACCGGGATGAACACTGAAGCTTTCTTT
d_gene: TRBD1; j_gene: TRBJ1-2; abundance: -; v_gene: TRBV7-9; len: 19; CDR3aa: CASRWVGPGQGNRIYGYTF; CDR3nt: TGTGCCAGCAGATGGGTAGGTCCGGGACAGGGGAACCGCATCTATGGCTACACCTTC
d_gene: TRBD1; j_gene: TRBJ2-7; abundance: -; v_gene: TRBV5-5; len: 13; CDR3aa: CASGRDRAYEQYF; CDR3nt: TGTGCCAGCGGCCGGGACAGGGCCTACGAGCAGTACTTC
d_gene: -; j_gene: TRBJ2-7; abundance: -; v_gene: TRBV28; len: 16; CDR3aa: CASSLLEPHPEREPSF; CDR3nt: TGTGCCAGCAGTTTATTAGAACCCCACCCGGAGCGAGAGCCGTCATTC
d_gene: -; j_gene: TRBJ1-3; abundance: -; v_gene: TRBV7-6; len: 15; CDR3aa: CASSPRTDNRNTIYF; CDR3nt: TGTGCCAGCAGCCCAAGGACAGACAATAGAAACACCATATATTTT
d_gene: TRBD2; j_gene: TRBJ2-1; abundance: -; v_gene: TRBV7-2; len: 17; CDR3aa: CASSPTSGGSSYNEQFF; CDR3nt: TGTGCCAGCAGCCCTACTAGCGGAGGGAGCTCCTACAATGAGCAGTTCTTC
d_gene: TRBD1; j_gene: TRBJ1-2; abundance: few; v_gene: TRBV7-2; len: 13; CDR3aa: CASSSGQGNGYTF; CDR3nt: TGTGCCAGCAGCTCCGGACAGGGGAATGGCTACACCTTC
d_gene: TRBD1; j_gene: TRBJ2-2; abundance: once; v_gene: TRBV6-6; len: 13; CDR3aa: CVIQGPNTGELFF; CDR3nt: TGTGTTATACAGGGGCCCAACACCGGGGAGCTGTTTTTT
d_gene: TRBD1; j_gene: TRBJ1-2; abundance: -; v_gene: TRBV25-1; len: 14; CDR3aa: CASSVDRELWSYTF; CDR3nt: TGTGCCAGCAGCGTGGACAGGGAGCTCTGGAGCTACACCTTC
d_gene: TRBD1; j_gene: TRBJ1-1; abundance: -; v_gene: TRBV5-4; len: 14; CDR3aa: CASSSGQMNTEAFF; CDR3nt: TGTGCCAGCAGCTCGGGACAGATGAACACTGAAGCTTTCTTT
d_gene: -; j_gene: TRBJ2-5; abundance: -; v_gene: TRBV7-8; len: 14; CDR3aa: CASSPQDRWETQYF; CDR3nt: TGTGCCAGCAGCCCCCAGGACCGTTGGGAGACCCAGTACTTC
d_gene: -; j_gene: TRBJ2-5; abundance: -; v_gene: TRBV27; len: 14; CDR3aa: CAIHDRRDQETQYF; CDR3nt: TGTGCCATCCACGATCGGAGGGACCAAGAGACCCAGTACTTC
d_gene: TRBD1; j_gene: TRBJ2-5; abundance: -; v_gene: TRBV7-3; len: 16; CDR3aa: CASRSVGTGDQETQYF; CDR3nt: TGTGCCAGCAGATCGGTCGGGACAGGGGATCAAGAGACCCAGTACTTC
d_gene: TRBD1; j_gene: TRBJ2-3; abundance: -; v_gene: TRBV5-1; len: 14; CDR3aa: CASSQGAGTDTQYF; CDR3nt: TGCGCCAGCAGCCAGGGGGCGGGCACAGATACGCAGTATTTT